Below, 22 T cell receptor beta chains from the same sample are listed, as sequenced in a study of blood T cells in healthy people across ages. Then a second PCR, running roughly 6 to 12 cycles, was carried out with a sample-barcoded 5' primer and a J-beta primer mix. TCRdb analysed the 5' RACE reads with MiXCR anew, one entry per CDR3 protein. The sample yields about 720,000 distinct CDR3 sequences, 20% to 25% seen once. The sample was also linked to a second study, of T cells of mothers and their children.

The sample was blood. The receptors here all came from a boy aged 5-17 years in good health.

This clonotype was observed a few times. The J gene is TRBJ2-1, the V gene TRBV20-1; D remains ambiguous. V shed 6 bases and J shed 0 bases, with 12 bases lying between them. This CDR3 spans 14 amino acids. Germline V gene data show CDR1 as DFQATT and CDR2 as SNEGSKA (reference sequence). In nucleotides, the CDR3 is TGCAGTGCCGTCGCCGTGGGCTCCTACAATGAGCAGTTCTTC. This gives the protein CSAVAVGSYNEQFF.

This clonotype occurred many times. The rearrangement uses TRBV7-9 and TRBJ2-5; D might be TRBD2 (5 bases). V was clipped by 2 bases and J by 5 bases, with 12 bases between them. The CDR3 loop spans 14 amino acids. Germline V gene sequence: CDR1 SEHNR, CDR2 FQNEAQ (reference sequence). CDR3 DNA sequence: TGTGCCAGCAGCTTATCGGGAAGTCAGGAGACCCAGTACTTC. It specifies CASSLSGSQETQYF.

This clonotype was counted a few times. The chain links TRBV14 to TRBJ2-4; TRBD1 matches at 7 bases. This CDR3 spans 14 amino acids. Germline lookup yields CDR1 SGHDN and CDR2 FVKESK. Trimming took 3 bases from V and 6 from J; bases not matched to a gene: 5. The CDR3 region has the DNA TGTGCCAGCAGCCACCGACAGGGCTTAAACATTCAGTACTTC. Its translation is CASSHRQGLNIQYF.

J is TRBJ2-5 and V is TRBV20-1; 10 bases are shared with TRBD2. Germline V gives CDR1 DFQATT, CDR2 SNEGSKA (reference sequence). The CDR3 runs to 18 residues. Losses at the gene ends were 3 bases for V and 5 bases for J; bases not matched to a gene: 18. The CDR3 here is CSASYPFSGGSDRETQYF. The CDR3 DNA sequence: TGCAGTGCTAGTTATCCTTTTAGCGGGGGGTCGGATAGGGAGACCCAGTACTTC.

This clonotype was observed a handful of times. The rearrangement joins TRBV14 to TRBJ2-3; D is unclear. CDR3 length: 16 residues. V was pared by 1 base and J by 6 bases, with 17 bases between. Germline V lookup: CDR1 SGHDN, CDR2 FVKESK. This CDR3 is CASSQGIGLEADTQYF. CDR3 nucleotide sequence: TGTGCCAGCAGCCAAGGAATAGGGCTAGAAGCGGATACGCAGTATTTT.

The chain joins TRBV5-1 to TRBJ2-7; tentatively, D is TRBD1 (5 bases). The CDR3 runs 14 residues. Per germline, CDR1 SGHRS and CDR2 YFSETQ. Trimming left V 0 bases short and J 2 bases short, with 9 bases between. The CDR3 DNA sequence: TGCGCCAGCAGCTTGGACAGGAGAACCTACGAGCAGTACTTC. Translating it yields CASSLDRRTYEQYF.

The chain recombines TRBV27 with TRBJ2-5; tentative D call: TRBD2 (6 bases). Trimming took 0 bases from V and 2 from J, leaving 10 bases between them. There are 15 residues in the CDR3. Germline V gene lookup returns CDR1 MNHEY and CDR2 SMNVEV (reference sequence). The CDR3 is CASSLSKAGQETQYF. The CDR3 DNA is TGTGCCAGCAGTTTATCCAAAGCGGGTCAAGAGACCCAGTACTTC.

The rearrangement links TRBV25-1 to TRBJ2-5, with unresolved D. The end of the DNA is better explained by TRBJ2-1, so the J call may be wrong. Germline CDR1 is MGHDK and CDR2 is SYGVNS. CDR3 length equals 16 residues. The CDR3 coding sequence is TGTGCCAGCTCTCCCGGTGGGGAAGTCCTCGCCCATGAGCAGTTCTTC. Amino acid sequence: CASSPGGEVLAHEQFF.

This clonotype was counted between two and nine times. The gene calls are TRBV28 and TRBJ1-6; no definite D call. Germline V gene data show CDR1 as MDHEN and CDR2 as SYDVKM. The CDR3 spans 14 residues. Trimming stripped 2 bases from V and 3 bases from J, with 5 bases between. In DNA form, the CDR3 reads TGTGCCAGCAGTTTAGGGGACTATAATTCACCCCTCCACTTT. Its protein product is CASSLGDYNSPLHF.

The chain couples TRBV29-1 to TRBJ2-7; TRBD2 aligns across 14 bases. The germline CDR1 and CDR2 sequences are SQVTM and ANQGSEA. With V trimmed by 7 bases and J by 6 bases, 11 bases remained unmatched. The CDR3 totals 15 residues. Written as DNA, the CDR3 is TGCAGCGGGGGACTAGCGGGAGCACAACGGGGCGAGCAGTACTTC. Translation: CSGGLAGAQRGEQYF.

The rearrangement uses TRBV7-3 and TRBJ2-3; D might be TRBD1 or TRBD2, each matching 5 bases. Germline V gene sequence: CDR1 SGHTA, CDR2 FQGTGA. With 7 bases removed from V and 2 bases from J, the gap between germline ends came to 13 bases. This CDR3 is 14 amino acids long. CDR3: CASTRDRYTDTQYF. The CDR3 DNA reads as TGTGCCAGCACCAGGGACCGATACACAGATACGCAGTATTTT.

The chain has TRBV28 and TRBJ2-7, with D perhaps matching TRBD1 (5 bases). The germline V and J ends were trimmed by 7 bases and 4 bases, with 17 bases remaining between them. The CDR3 runs 14 residues. Germline-derived CDR1 and CDR2 are MDHEN and SYDVKM. CDR3 nucleotide sequence: TGTGCCAGCAACTATAGGGGCCAGGGTTACGAGCAGTACTTC. Translation: CASNYRGQGYEQYF.

This clonotype was seen repeatedly, ten times or more. V and J are TRBV7-2 and TRBJ1-4; D possibly corresponds to TRBD1 (5 bases). Germline V CDR1 and CDR2: SGHTA, FQGNSA. This CDR3 is built from 15 residues. V lost 1 base and J lost 4, with 10 bases in between. CDR3: CASSLGDRDNEKLFF. The DNA of the CDR3 is TGTGCCAGCAGCTTAGGGGACCGAGATAATGAAAAACTGTTTTTT. Combining the CDR3 with reference TRBV7-2 and TRBJ1-4 gives the whole variable domain GAGVSQSPSNKVTEKGKDVELRCDPISGHTALYWYRQSLGQGLEFLIYFQGNSAPDKSGLPSDRFSAERTGGSVSTLTIQRTQQEDSAVYLCASSLGDRDNEKLFFGSGTQLSVL.

This clonotype appeared a few times. The chain couples TRBV28 to TRBJ2-7; D is uncertain. Trimming removed 6 bases at V and 3 bases at J, with 24 bases between. The germline V gene has CDR1 MDHEN and CDR2 SYDVKM. The CDR3 has 17 residues. Here the CDR3 reads CASSPFEVGKELYEQYF. CDR3 DNA: TGTGCCAGCAGCCCCTTCGAAGTTGGGAAAGAACTCTACGAGCAGTACTTC.

This clonotype turned up a few times. The chain is built from TRBV6-5 and TRBJ2-5; no firm D call. The J call could be wrong; TRBJ2-7 is a better fit for the DNA end. This CDR3 contains 15 residues. Germline V gene data show CDR1 as MNHEY and CDR2 as SVGAGI. CDR3 loop: CASSPLLLETYEQYF. The CDR3 nucleotides read TGTGCCAGCAGCCCCCTCCTTCTGGAAACCTACGAGCAGTACTTC.

This clonotype occurred a few times. The V and J genes are TRBV29-1 and TRBJ2-1; D gene unclear. The CDR3 spans 11 residues. V shed 5 bases and J shed 5 bases, with 7 bases lying between them. Germline lookup yields CDR1 SQVTM and CDR2 ANQGSEA. The DNA for the CDR3 is TGCAGCGTTTCAGGCGACAATGAGCAGTTCTTC. Protein sequence: CSVSGDNEQFF.

The J gene is TRBJ2-4, the V gene TRBV27; unclear D gene. CDR1 and CDR2 from the germline V gene are MNHEY and SMNVEV (reference sequence). Trimming cost V 8 bases and J 0 bases, with 11 bases left between them. The CDR3 is 14 residues long. The CDR3 loop is CASQATGAKNIQYF. The CDR3 nucleotides read TGTGCCAGCCAGGCGACTGGAGCCAAAAACATTCAGTACTTC.

The genes are TRBV12-3 or TRBV12-4 and TRBJ1-2; D unresolved. V lost 1 base to trimming and J lost 0 bases, with 9 bases between them. This CDR3 comprises 15 residues. The CDR3 spells CASSLEASTNYGYTF. Written as DNA, the CDR3 is TGTGCCAGCAGTTTAGAGGCTTCGACTAACTATGGCTACACCTTC.

In this sample, this clonotype turned up many times. The genes are TRBV20-1 and TRBJ2-3; 12 nucleotides align to TRBD2. In germline, CDR1 is DFQATT, CDR2 SNEGSKA (reference sequence). V lost 4 bases, J lost 3 bases, and 5 bases stayed unmatched. This CDR3 has 15 residues. The CDR3 sequence is CSATKGTSGTDTQYF. The CDR3 nucleotides read TGCAGTGCTACGAAAGGGACTAGCGGGACAGATACGCAGTATTTT.

This clonotype has just a few counts. The genes are TRBV4-3 and TRBJ2-7; no firm D call. V gave up 0 bases and J gave up 3 bases, with 6 bases separating them. This CDR3 contains 13 residues. Germline V gives CDR1 LGHNA, CDR2 YSLEER. The CDR3 spells CASSQDSYYEQYF. In DNA form, the CDR3 reads TGCGCCAGCAGCCAAGACAGTTACTACGAGCAGTACTTC.

In its sample, this clonotype was seen a few times. The CDR3 nucleotides read TGCAGCGTTGTCACATTGAAAGCGACCCAGTACTTC. Translated, it gives CSVVTLKATQYF. The chain recombines TRBV29-1 with TRBJ2-5; D unclear. The germline V and J ends were trimmed by 4 bases and 7 bases, with 13 bases remaining between them. Germline loops: CDR1 SQVTM, CDR2 ANQGSEA. The CDR3 is 12 amino acids.

This clonotype has more than one count but fewer than ten. The chain employs TRBV2 and TRBJ1-5; D unclear. Germline CDR1 reads SNHLY; CDR2 reads FYNNEI. V was trimmed by 1 base and J by 6 bases, leaving 10 bases between them. The CDR3 length is 14 residues. This CDR3 is CASSEEVGRQPQHF. In nucleotides, the CDR3 is TGTGCCAGCAGTGAAGAAGTTGGGCGTCAGCCCCAGCATTTT.